Sequencing of this TCR beta chain was carried out in a study of T cells in localized non-small cell lung cancer. CDR1 and CDR2 from the germline V gene are WNHNN and SYGVQD (reference sequence). V gave up 9 bases and J gave up 5 bases; unmatched junction bases: 5. The CDR3 has 12 amino acids. The table came from immunoSEQ multiplex PCR; TCRdb's copy has only in-frame clones and leaves some out. The profile shows about 130,000 clones, more than 80% of them singletons. This TCR was recovered from a female donor at least 60 years old with stage I lung adenocarcinoma. The input for sequencing was peripheral blood, taken before any cancer treatment. The rearrangement joins TRBV10-1 to TRBJ1-2; 8 bases align to TRBD1. The CDR3 coding sequence is TGCGCCAGTTCGGACAGGGAGTATGGCTACACCTTC. It specifies CASSDREYGYTF.